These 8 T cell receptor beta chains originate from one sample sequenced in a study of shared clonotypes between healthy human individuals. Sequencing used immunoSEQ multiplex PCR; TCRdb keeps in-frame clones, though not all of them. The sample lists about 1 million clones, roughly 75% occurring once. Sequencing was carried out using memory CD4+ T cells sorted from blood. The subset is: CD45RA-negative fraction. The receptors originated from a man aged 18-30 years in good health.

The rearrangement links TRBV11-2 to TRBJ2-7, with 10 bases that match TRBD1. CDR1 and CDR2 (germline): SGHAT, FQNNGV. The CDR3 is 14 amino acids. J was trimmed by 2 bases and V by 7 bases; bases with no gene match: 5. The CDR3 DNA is TGTGCCAGCACCTTGACAGGGGGCCCCTACGAGCAGTACTTC. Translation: CASTLTGGPYEQYF.

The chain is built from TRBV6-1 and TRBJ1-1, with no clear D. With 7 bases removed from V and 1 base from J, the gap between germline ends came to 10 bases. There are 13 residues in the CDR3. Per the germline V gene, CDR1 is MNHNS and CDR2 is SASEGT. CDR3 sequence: CASTPSGNTEAFF. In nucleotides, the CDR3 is TGTGCCAGCACCCCGAGCGGGAACACTGAAGCTTTCTTT.

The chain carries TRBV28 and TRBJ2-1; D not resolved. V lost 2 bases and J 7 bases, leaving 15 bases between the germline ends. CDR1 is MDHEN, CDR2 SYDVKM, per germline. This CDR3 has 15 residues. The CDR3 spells CASSLRDFWVNEQFF. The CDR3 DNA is TGTGCCAGCAGTTTAAGGGATTTTTGGGTTAATGAGCAGTTCTTC.

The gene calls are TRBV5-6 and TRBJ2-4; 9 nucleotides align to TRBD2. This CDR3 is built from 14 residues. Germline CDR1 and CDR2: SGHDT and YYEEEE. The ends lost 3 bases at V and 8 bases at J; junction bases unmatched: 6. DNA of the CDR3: TGTGCCAGCAGCTCCCCGGCGGGGGGGGACATTCAGTACTTC. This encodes CASSSPAGGDIQYF.

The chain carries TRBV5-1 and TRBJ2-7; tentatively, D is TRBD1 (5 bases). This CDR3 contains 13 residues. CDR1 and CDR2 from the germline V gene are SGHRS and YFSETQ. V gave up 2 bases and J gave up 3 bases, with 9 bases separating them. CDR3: CASSLPGFYEQYF. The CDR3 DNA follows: TGCGCCAGCAGCTTACCAGGGTTCTACGAGCAGTACTTC.

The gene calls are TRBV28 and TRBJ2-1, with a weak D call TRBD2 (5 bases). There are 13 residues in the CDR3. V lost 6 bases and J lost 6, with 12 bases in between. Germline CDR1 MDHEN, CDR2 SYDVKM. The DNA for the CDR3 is TGTGCCAGCAGACCCTCCGGACTCAATGAGCAGTTCTTC. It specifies CASRPSGLNEQFF.

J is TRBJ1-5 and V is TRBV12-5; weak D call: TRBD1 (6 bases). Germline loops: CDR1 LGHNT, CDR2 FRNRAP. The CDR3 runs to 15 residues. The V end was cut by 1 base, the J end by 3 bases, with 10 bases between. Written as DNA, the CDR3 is TGTGCTAGTGGTTTGGATACAGGGCCCAATCAGCCCCAGCATTTT. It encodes CASGLDTGPNQPQHF. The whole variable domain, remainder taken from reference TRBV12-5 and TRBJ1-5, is DARVTQTPRHKVTEMGQEVTMRCQPILGHNTVFWYRQTMMQGLELLAYFRNRAPLDDSGMPKDRFSAEMPDATLATLKIQPSEPRDSAVYFCASGLDTGPNQPQHFGDGTRLSIL.

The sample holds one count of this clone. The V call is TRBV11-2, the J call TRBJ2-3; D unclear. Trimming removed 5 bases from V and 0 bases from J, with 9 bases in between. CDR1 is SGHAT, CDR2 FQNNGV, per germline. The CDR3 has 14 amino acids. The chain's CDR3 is CASSPGVSTDTQYF. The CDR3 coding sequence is TGTGCCAGCAGCCCTGGAGTTAGCACAGATACGCAGTATTTT.